This TCR beta chain was captured in a study of identical twins. Study-wide points: Invariant cells of the MAIT and iNKT types might have partly distorted the zero-insertion analyses.

One entry per CDR3 protein results from TCRdb running MiXCR on the 5' RACE reads. The sample carries around 530,000 distinct CDR3 sequences, around 15% recorded once. Of note for this clonotype: Its antigen is unidentified.

The germline V gene encodes CDR1 MGHRA and CDR2 YSYEKL. CDR3 length equals 15 residues. Trimming at V came to 1 base and at J to 1 base, leaving 0 bases not matched to a gene. A further study also used this sample, focusing on yellow fever vaccine responses in identical twins. As that study records: Twins reportedly had a vaccine T cell response that seemed partly convergent, partly personalized.

Sequencing input: CD4+ T cells sorted from blood. The clonotype originates from a woman aged 18-29 years in good health. The V call is TRBV4-1, the J call TRBJ2-4, with TRBD1 matching 8 bases. CDR3 bases: TGCGCCAGCAGCCAAGGACAGGGGGCCAAAAACATTCAGTACTTC. It yields the protein CASSQGQGAKNIQYF.